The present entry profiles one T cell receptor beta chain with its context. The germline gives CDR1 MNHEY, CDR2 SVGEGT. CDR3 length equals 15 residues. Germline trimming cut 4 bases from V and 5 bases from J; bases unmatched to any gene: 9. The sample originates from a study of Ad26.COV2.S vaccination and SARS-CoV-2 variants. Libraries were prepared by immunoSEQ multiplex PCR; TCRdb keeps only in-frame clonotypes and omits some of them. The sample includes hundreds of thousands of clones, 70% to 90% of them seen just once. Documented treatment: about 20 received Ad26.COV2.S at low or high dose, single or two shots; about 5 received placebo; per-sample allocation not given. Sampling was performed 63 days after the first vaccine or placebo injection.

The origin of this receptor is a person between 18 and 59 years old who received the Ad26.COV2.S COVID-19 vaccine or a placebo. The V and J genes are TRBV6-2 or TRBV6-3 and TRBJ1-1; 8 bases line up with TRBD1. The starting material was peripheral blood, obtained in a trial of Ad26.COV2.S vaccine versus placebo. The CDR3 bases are TGTGCCAGCAGTTTTGGGACAGGCGGGGGGACTGAAGCTTTCTTT. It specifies CASSFGTGGGTEAFF.